This TCR beta chain was obtained from a study of T-cell memory formation after mild COVID-19. General study points: There was a balanced CD4/CD8 profile in clones contracting day 15 to 85, and later expanders leaned CD4+. Chiefly within CM and EM were the contracting CD4+ clones; CD8+ ones were within EMRA.

V lost 4 bases and J 3 bases, leaving 16 bases between the germline ends. CDR3 length: 15 residues. CDR1 SGHRS and CDR2 YFSETQ come from the germline V gene. TCRdb reprocessed the 5' RACE reads via MiXCR and lists one record per CDR3 protein. The sample lists 250,000 or so distinct CDR3 sequences; around a tenth were seen once. This clonotype was seen a handful of times. No antigen is known for it. The chain couples TRBV5-1 to TRBJ1-1; maybe TRBD1 (5 bases). Material: PBMCs or a T cell subset sorted from them (not recorded which). The sequence was obtained from a young man who had mild COVID-19 (a few samples of this study predate the infection). Cell type and time point are not known. The CDR3 spells CASSPAGTGYTEAFF. The CDR3 DNA sequence: TGCGCCAGCAGCCCTGCGGGGACGGGGTACACTGAAGCTTTCTTT.